Listed here are 18 T cell receptor beta chains from one sample, sequenced in a study of T-cell reconstitution after alpha-beta-depleted transplantation in children. For TCRbeta, the library was prepared with unique molecular identifiers. TCRdb ran MiXCR on the PCR reads and lists one entry per CDR3 protein. The data hold 130,000 to 150,000 distinct CDR3 sequences, with about 8.8% observed a single time. Sequencing used PBMCs, mostly from graft donor cells, obtained 180 days after TCRalphabeta/CD19-depleted stem cell transplant. Receptors originate from a female patient under 10 years old who had a stem cell transplant for congenital amegakaryocytic thrombocytopenia, so the T cells may come from the graft donor.

The sample holds many counts of this clonotype. This chain uses TRBV7-2 with TRBJ2-7; D is undetermined. Per germline, CDR1 SGHTA and CDR2 FQGNSA. The CDR3 contains 12 residues. The germline V and J ends were trimmed by 0 bases and 6 bases, with 6 bases remaining between them. CDR3 coding DNA: TGTGCCAGCAGCTTAGCGCTCGGCGAGCAGTACTTC. As protein: CASSLALGEQYF.

This clonotype occurred a few times. This chain links TRBV20-1 with TRBJ2-1, with TRBD2 identical over 9 bases. This CDR3 comprises 18 residues. Unmatched junction bases numbered 10, after V lost 1 base and J lost 0 bases. CDR1 and CDR2 from the germline V gene are DFQATT and SNEGSKA (reference sequence). This CDR3 reads CSARGGLAGRSSYNEQFF. In DNA form, the CDR3 reads TGCAGTGCTAGAGGTGGGCTAGCGGGAAGGAGCTCCTACAATGAGCAGTTCTTC.

V is TRBV6-1 and J is TRBJ1-1; D unclear. Between the trimmed V and J ends, which lost 2 bases and 11 bases, there was a span of 9 bases. The germline gives CDR1 MNHNS, CDR2 SASEGT. CDR3 size: 11 residues. The CDR3 nucleotides read TGTGCCAGCAGTGAACCGGAGCGGGCTTTCTTT. Translated, it gives CASSEPERAFF.

This clonotype occurred many times. This chain uses TRBV12-3 or TRBV12-4 with TRBJ2-2; 12 bases align to TRBD2. The CDR3 has 17 amino acids. V shed 2 bases and J 3 bases; nucleotides not matched to a gene: 4. The CDR3: CASSLSLAGGYTGELFF. Here the CDR3 DNA reads TGTGCCAGCAGTTTAAGTCTAGCGGGAGGGTACACCGGGGAGCTGTTTTTT.

This clonotype was counted ten times or more. The gene calls are TRBV20-1 and TRBJ1-1; D call uncertain. V dropped 0 bases and J dropped 8 bases, with 10 bases sitting between them. Germline-derived CDR1 and CDR2 are DFQATT and SNEGSKA (reference sequence). This CDR3 is 12 amino acids long. CDR3 residues: CSARDLGAEAFF. DNA of the CDR3: TGCAGTGCTAGAGATCTGGGCGCAGAAGCTTTCTTT.

The rearrangement uses TRBV5-1 and TRBJ2-1; D call uncertain. The CDR3 has 17 amino acids. With 3 bases removed from V and 5 bases from J, the gap between germline ends came to 21 bases. CDR1 and CDR2 (germline): SGHRS, YFSETQ. The CDR3 bases are TGCGCCAGCAGCTCCCCCCTCCGGCTTGCGTATAACAATGAGCAGTTCTTC. Translated, it gives CASSSPLRLAYNNEQFF.

This clonotype was seen ten or more times. V is TRBV5-5 and J is TRBJ2-3, with 11 positions matching TRBD2. Germline V lookup: CDR1 SGHKS, CDR2 YYEKEE (reference sequence). The trim removed 2 bases at V and 2 bases at J, leaving 4 bases unmatched. CDR3 length: 16 amino acids. CDR3 sequence: CASSFGTSGPTDTQYF. The DNA of the CDR3 is TGTGCCAGCAGCTTCGGGACTAGCGGACCCACAGATACGCAGTATTTT.

In this sample, this clonotype turned up many times. This chain uses TRBV27 with TRBJ2-1, with TRBD2 matching 13 bases. The trim removed 7 bases at V and 7 bases at J, leaving 7 bases unmatched. Germline V gives CDR1 MNHEY, CDR2 SMNVEV (reference sequence). This CDR3 comprises 15 residues. The CDR3 nucleotides read TGTGCCAGCACCAGGACTAGCGGGAGATTGAATGAGCAGTTCTTC. This codes for CASTRTSGRLNEQFF.

This clonotype occurred many times. The J gene is TRBJ2-7, the V gene TRBV20-1, with 9 bases matching TRBD2. J gave up 2 bases and V 3 bases, and 5 bases lay outside the gene matches. Germline V lookup: CDR1 DFQATT, CDR2 SNEGSKA (reference sequence). The CDR3 extends over 14 amino acids. The CDR3 coding sequence is TGCAGTGCTAGTAAGCGGGGGGCCGCCTACGAGCAGTACTTC. Protein sequence: CSASKRGAAYEQYF.

This clonotype was recorded at least ten times. The V and J genes are TRBV10-3 and TRBJ2-5; 12 nucleotides align to TRBD1. This CDR3 is built from 17 residues. Germline V gives CDR1 ENHRY, CDR2 SYGVKD. V lost 4 bases, J lost 5 bases, and 11 bases stayed unmatched. The CDR3 DNA reads as TGTGCCATCAGTGGATCCACCGGGACAGGGGGCATGGAGACCCAGTACTTC. Protein: CAISGSTGTGGMETQYF.

The chain has TRBV3-1 and TRBJ1-5; D is unclear. V gave up 0 bases and J gave up 7 bases, with 7 bases separating them. Germline V gives CDR1 LGHDT, CDR2 YNNKEL (reference sequence). CDR3 length: 13 residues. CDR3 in DNA: TGTGCCAGCAGCCAAGATATCATGCAGCCCCAGCATTTT. Amino acids: CASSQDIMQPQHF.

This clonotype is termed medium-sized. The chain links TRBV6-1 to TRBJ2-5; D possibly uses TRBD1 or TRBD2 (5 bases each). The CDR3 is made up of 14 amino acids. Germline CDR1 and CDR2: MNHNS and SASEGT. The germline V and J ends were trimmed by 6 bases and 3 bases, with 14 bases remaining between them. In nucleotides, the CDR3 is TGTGCCAGCAGCGATCCGTGGGGGAAAGAGACCCAGTACTTC. This gives the protein CASSDPWGKETQYF.

At least ten counts were recorded for this clonotype. The chain is built from TRBV20-1 and TRBJ2-2; tentatively, D is TRBD1 (5 bases). This CDR3 is built from 14 residues. Trimming cost V 0 bases and J 8 bases, with 13 bases left between them. The germline V gene encodes CDR1 DFQATT and CDR2 SNEGSKA (reference sequence). Here the CDR3 reads CSARDRQFKGELFF. The CDR3 bases are TGCAGTGCTAGAGATCGACAGTTTAAGGGGGAGCTGTTTTTT.

This clonotype was detected a few times. The chain has TRBV20-1 and TRBJ2-1; D could derive from TRBD1 or TRBD2 (5 bases each). CDR1 DFQATT and CDR2 SNEGSKA come from the germline V gene (reference sequence). Deletions cut 5 bases from V and 2 bases from J, with 19 bases between. This CDR3 spans 16 amino acids. CDR3 DNA sequence: TGCAGTGCTCCGAAGGAGAGACTGGGACCCTACAATGAGCAGTTCTTC. Translated, it gives CSAPKERLGPYNEQFF.

In this sample, this clonotype turned up many times. The chain links TRBV29-1 to TRBJ2-1, with 9 bases that match TRBD1. After removal of 3 bases from V and 7 bases from J, the junction contained 4 bases not matched to a gene. Germline-derived CDR1 and CDR2 are SQVTM and ANQGSEA. The CDR3 sequence is 13 residues long. The CDR3 protein is CSVEGQGRNEQFF. The CDR3 DNA follows: TGCAGCGTTGAGGGACAGGGCAGGAATGAGCAGTTCTTC.

This clonotype was seen at least ten times. The V and J genes are TRBV20-1 and TRBJ2-1, with 9 bases fitting TRBD1. CDR1 is DFQATT and CDR2 is SNEGSKA in the germline V gene (reference sequence). The CDR3 loop spans 13 amino acids. Losses at the gene ends were 6 bases for V and 2 bases for J; bases not matched to a gene: 2. The CDR3 DNA is TGCAGTGCGCGACAGGGGGCCTACAATGAGCAGTTCTTC. Translation gives CSARQGAYNEQFF.

This clonotype was detected only a few times. The gene calls are TRBV5-1 and TRBJ2-3; 7 nucleotides agree with TRBD2. The CDR3 is made up of 14 amino acids. The J segment lost 4 bases and the V segment lost 0 bases, leaving 2 bases of the junction unmatched. The germline gives CDR1 SGHRS, CDR2 YFSETQ. CDR3 loop: CASSLVGGADTQYF. Written as DNA, the CDR3 is TGCGCCAGCAGCTTGGTGGGGGGGGCAGATACGCAGTATTTT.

This clonotype was detected ten times or more. This chain joins TRBV12-3 or TRBV12-4 and TRBJ1-1, with D unresolved. V was pared by 5 bases and J by 3 bases, with 16 bases between. The CDR3 has 15 residues. CDR3: CASSRGAGGYTEAFF. CDR3 coding DNA: TGTGCCAGCAGTCGGGGTGCGGGTGGTTACACTGAAGCTTTCTTT.